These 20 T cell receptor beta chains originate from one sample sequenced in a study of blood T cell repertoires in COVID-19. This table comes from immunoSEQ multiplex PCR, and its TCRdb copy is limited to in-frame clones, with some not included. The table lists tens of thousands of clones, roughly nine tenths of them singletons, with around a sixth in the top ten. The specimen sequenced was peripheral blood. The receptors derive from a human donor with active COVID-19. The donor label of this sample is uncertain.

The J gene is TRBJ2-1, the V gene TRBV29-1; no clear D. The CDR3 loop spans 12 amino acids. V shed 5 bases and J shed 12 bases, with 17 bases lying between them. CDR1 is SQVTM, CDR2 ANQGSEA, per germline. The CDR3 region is CSVSTLPIVQFF. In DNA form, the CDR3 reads TGCAGCGTTTCTACGCTTCCGATTGTGCAGTTCTTC.

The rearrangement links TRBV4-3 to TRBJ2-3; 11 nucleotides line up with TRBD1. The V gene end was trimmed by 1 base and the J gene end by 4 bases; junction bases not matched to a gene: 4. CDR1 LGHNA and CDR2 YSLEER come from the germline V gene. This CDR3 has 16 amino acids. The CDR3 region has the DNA TGCGCCAGCAGCCAAGTAGGACAGGGGGCGCCAGATACGCAGTATTTT. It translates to CASSQVGQGAPDTQYF.

CDR3 DNA sequence: TGTGCCAGACAGGGTATGGCCGGGGAGCTGTTTTTT. Residues: CARQGMAGELFF. The genes are TRBV7-9 and TRBJ2-2; TRBD1 might be the D (6 bases). Trimming stripped 9 bases from V and 6 bases from J, with 11 bases between. The CDR3 length is 12 residues. Germline V CDR1 and CDR2: SEHNR, FQNEAQ (reference sequence).

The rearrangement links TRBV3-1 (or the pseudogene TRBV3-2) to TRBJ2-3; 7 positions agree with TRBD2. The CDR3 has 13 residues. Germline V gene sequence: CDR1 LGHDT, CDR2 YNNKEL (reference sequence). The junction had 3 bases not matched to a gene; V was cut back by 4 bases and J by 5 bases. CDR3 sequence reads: CASSPSGLDTQYF. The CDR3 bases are TGTGCCAGCAGCCCTAGCGGACTAGATACGCAGTATTTT.

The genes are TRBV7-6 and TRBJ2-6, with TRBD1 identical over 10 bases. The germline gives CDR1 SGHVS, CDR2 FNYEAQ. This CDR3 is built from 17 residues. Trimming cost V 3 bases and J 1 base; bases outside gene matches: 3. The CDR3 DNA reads TGTGCCAGCAGCTTTGGGACAGGGGCTTCTGGGGCCAACGTCCTGACTTTC. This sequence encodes CASSFGTGASGANVLTF.

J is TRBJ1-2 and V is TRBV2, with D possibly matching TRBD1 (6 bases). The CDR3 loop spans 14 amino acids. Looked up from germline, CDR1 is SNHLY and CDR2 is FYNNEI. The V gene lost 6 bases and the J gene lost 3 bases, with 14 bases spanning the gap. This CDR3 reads CASRFGRGDYGYTF. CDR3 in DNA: TGTGCCAGCAGATTTGGCAGGGGCGACTATGGCTACACCTTC.

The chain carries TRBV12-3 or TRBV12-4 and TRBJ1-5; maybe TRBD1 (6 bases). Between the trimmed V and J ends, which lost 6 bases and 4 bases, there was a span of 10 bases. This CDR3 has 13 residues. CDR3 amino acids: CASRTGANQPQHF. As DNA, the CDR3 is TGTGCCAGCAGGACAGGAGCAAATCAGCCCCAGCATTTT.

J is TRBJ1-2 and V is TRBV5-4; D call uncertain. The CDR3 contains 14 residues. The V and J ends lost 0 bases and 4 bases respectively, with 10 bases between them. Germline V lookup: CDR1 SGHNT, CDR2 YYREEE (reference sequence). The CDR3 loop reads CASSLVAESYGYTF. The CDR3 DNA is TGTGCCAGCAGCTTGGTCGCAGAATCCTATGGCTACACCTTC.

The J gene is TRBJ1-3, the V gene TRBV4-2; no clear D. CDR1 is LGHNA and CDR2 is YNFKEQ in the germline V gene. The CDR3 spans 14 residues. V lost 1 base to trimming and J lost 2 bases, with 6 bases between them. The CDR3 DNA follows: TGTGCCAGCAGCCAAGGGCTTGCTGGAAACACCATATATTTT. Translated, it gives CASSQGLAGNTIYF.

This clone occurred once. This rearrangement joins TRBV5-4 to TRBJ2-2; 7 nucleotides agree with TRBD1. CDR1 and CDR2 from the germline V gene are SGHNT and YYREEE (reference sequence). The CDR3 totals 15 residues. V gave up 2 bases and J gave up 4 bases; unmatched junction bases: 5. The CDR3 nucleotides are TGTGCCAGCAGCTTCAAGGGGGCCCTCACCGGGGAGCTGTTTTTT. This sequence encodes CASSFKGALTGELFF.

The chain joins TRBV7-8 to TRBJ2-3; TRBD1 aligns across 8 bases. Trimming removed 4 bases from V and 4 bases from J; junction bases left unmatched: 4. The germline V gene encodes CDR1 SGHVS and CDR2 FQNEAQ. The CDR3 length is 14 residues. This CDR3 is CASSSGQVADTQYF. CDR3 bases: TGTGCCAGCAGCTCGGGACAGGTAGCAGATACGCAGTATTTT.

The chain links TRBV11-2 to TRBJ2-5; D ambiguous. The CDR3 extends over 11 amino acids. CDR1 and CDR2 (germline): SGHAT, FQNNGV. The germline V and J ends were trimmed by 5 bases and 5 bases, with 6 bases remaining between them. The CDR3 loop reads CASSARETQYF. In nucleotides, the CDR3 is TGTGCCAGCAGCGCTCGGGAGACCCAGTACTTC.

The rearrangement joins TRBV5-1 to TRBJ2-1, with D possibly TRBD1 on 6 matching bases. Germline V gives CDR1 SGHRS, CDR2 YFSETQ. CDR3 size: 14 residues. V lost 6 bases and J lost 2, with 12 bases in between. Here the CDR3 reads CASMRTVPYNEQFF. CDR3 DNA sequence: TGCGCCAGCATGAGGACAGTCCCCTACAATGAGCAGTTCTTC.

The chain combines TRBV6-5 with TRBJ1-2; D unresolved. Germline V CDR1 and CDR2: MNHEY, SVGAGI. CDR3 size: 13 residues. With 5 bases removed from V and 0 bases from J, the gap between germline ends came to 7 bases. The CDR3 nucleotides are TGTGCCAGCAGTATAGCAGCTAACTATGGCTACACCTTC. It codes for CASSIAANYGYTF.

CDR3 coding DNA: TGTGCCAGCAGCCCTCTCGGACAGGGTAGCTACGAGCAGTACTTC. This encodes CASSPLGQGSYEQYF. The V call is TRBV11-2, the J call TRBJ2-7, with 8 bases that match TRBD1. Germline V gene sequence: CDR1 SGHAT, CDR2 FQNNGV. The CDR3 has 15 residues. V lost 5 bases and J lost 3; bases outside the gene matches: 9.

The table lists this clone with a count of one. CDR3: CASRRGSSGNTIYF. For the CDR3, the DNA is TGCGCCAGCAGAAGGGGAAGCTCTGGAAACACCATATATTTT. The chain joins TRBV5-1 to TRBJ1-3; D is perhaps TRBD1 (5 bases). This CDR3 has 14 residues. Per germline, CDR1 SGHRS and CDR2 YFSETQ. V lost 5 bases and J lost 0, with 9 bases in between.

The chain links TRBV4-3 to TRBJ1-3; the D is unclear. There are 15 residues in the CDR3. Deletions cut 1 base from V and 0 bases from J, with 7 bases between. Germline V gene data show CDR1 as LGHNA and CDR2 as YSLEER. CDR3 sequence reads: CASSQASSSGNTIYF. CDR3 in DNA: TGCGCCAGCAGCCAAGCTTCCAGCTCTGGAAACACCATATATTTT.

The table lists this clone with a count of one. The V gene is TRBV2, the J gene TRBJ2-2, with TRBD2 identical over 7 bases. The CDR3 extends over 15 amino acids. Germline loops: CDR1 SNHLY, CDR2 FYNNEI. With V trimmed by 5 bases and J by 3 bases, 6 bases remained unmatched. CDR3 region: CASSLSSGDTGELFF. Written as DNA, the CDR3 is TGTGCCAGCAGTTTGTCCAGCGGGGACACCGGGGAGCTGTTTTTT.

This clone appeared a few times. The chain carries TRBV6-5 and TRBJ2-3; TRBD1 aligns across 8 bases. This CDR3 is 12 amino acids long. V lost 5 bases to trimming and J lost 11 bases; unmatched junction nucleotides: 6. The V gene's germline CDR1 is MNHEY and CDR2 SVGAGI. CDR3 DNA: TGTGCCAGCAGTCAAAGACAGGGGTTGCAGTATTTT. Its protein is CASSQRQGLQYF.

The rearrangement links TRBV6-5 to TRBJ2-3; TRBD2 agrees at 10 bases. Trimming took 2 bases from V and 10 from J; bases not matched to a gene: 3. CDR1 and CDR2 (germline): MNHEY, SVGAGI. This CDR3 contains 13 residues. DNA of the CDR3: TGTGCCAGCAGTTACGGGACTAGCGACGCGCAGTATTTT. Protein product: CASSYGTSDAQYF.